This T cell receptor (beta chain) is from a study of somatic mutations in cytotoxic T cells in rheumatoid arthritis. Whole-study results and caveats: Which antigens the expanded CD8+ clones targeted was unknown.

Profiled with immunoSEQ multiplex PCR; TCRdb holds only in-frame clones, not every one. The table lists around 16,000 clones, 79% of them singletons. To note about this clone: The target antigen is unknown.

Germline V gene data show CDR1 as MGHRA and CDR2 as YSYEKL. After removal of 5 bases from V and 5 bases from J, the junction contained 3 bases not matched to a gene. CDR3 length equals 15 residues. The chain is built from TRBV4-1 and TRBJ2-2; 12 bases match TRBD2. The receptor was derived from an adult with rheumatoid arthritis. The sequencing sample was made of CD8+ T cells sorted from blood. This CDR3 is CASSFGTSGTGELFF. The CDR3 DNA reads TGCGCCAGCAGCTTCGGGACTAGCGGGACCGGGGAGCTGTTTTTT.